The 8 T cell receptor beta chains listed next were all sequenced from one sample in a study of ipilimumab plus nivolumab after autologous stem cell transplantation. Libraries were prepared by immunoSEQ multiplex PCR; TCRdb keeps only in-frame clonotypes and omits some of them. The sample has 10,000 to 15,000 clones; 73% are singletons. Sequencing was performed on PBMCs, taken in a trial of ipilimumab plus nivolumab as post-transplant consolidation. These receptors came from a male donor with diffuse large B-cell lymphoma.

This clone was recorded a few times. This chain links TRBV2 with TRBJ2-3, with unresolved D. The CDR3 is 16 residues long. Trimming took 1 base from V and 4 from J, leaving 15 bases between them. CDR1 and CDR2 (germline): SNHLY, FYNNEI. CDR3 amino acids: CASSEEERRSSDTQYF. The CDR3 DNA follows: TGTGCCAGCAGTGAAGAAGAGCGCCGGAGTTCAGATACGCAGTATTTT.

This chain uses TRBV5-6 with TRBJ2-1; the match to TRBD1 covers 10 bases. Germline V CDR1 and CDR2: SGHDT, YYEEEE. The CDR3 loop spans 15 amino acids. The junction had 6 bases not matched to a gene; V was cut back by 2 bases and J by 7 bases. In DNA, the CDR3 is TGTGCCAGCAGCTTCAACGGACAGGGGGGGAATGAGCAGTTCTTC. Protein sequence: CASSFNGQGGNEQFF.

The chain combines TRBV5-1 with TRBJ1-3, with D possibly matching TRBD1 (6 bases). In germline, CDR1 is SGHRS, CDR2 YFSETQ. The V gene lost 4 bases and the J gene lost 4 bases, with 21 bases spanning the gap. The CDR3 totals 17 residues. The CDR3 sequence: CASSPAPSGGAGNTIYF. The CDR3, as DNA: TGCGCCAGCAGCCCCGCTCCGTCCGGGGGGGCCGGAAACACCATATATTTT.

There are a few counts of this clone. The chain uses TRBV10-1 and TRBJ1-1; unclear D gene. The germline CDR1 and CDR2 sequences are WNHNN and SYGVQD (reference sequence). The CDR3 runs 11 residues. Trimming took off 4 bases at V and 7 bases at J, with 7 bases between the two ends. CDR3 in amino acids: CASSAAFEAFF. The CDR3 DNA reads TGCGCCAGCAGTGCGGCTTTTGAAGCTTTCTTT.

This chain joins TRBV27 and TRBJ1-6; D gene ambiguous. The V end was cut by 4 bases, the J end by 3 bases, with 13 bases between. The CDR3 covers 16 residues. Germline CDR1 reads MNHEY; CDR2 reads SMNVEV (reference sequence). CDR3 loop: CASSSLDGYYNSPLHF. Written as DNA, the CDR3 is TGTGCCAGCAGTTCGCTGGACGGTTACTATAATTCACCCCTCCACTTT.

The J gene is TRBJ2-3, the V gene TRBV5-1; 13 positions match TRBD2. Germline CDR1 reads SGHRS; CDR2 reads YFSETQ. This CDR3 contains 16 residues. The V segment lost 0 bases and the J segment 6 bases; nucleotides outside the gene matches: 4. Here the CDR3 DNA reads TGCGCCAGCAGCTTGGAGGGACTAGCGGGATACGATACGCAGTATTTT. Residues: CASSLEGLAGYDTQYF.

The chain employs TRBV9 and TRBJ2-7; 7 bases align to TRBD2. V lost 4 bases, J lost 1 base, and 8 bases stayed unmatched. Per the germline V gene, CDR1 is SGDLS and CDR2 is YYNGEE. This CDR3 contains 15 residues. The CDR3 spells CASSSAGTTSYEQYF. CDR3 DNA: TGTGCCAGCAGCTCGGCCGGGACTACTTCCTACGAGCAGTACTTC.

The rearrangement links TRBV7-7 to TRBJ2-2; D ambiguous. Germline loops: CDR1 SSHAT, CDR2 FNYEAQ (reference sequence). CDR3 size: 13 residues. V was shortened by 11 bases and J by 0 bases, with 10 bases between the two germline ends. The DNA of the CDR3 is TGTGCCCTCGGCGGCGCGAACACCGGGGAGCTGTTTTTT. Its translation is CALGGANTGELFF.